Each of the 14 T cell receptor beta chains below was sequenced from the same sample in a study of blood T cell repertoires in COVID-19. The assay was immunoSEQ multiplex PCR, and TCRdb's table has in-frame clones only and misses some. The data hold approximately 320,000 clones, with approximately 89% observed a single time. The sequencing input was peripheral blood. The origin of the receptors is a woman in her twenties or thirties with COVID-19, enrolled during active disease.

The table lists this clone with a few counts. The chain carries TRBV11-3 and TRBJ1-2; maybe TRBD1 (6 bases). The CDR3 consists of 20 residues. Trimming removed 0 bases at V and 1 base at J, with 24 bases between. Germline V lookup: CDR1 SGHNT, CDR2 YENEEA. The CDR3, as DNA: TGTGCCAGCAGCTTAGATTGTTATACCTGTACGGGACAAAATAACTATGGCTACACCTTC. The encoded protein is CASSLDCYTCTGQNNYGYTF.

The chain links TRBV29-1 to TRBJ1-1, with TRBD1 identical over 9 bases. V was clipped by 3 bases and J by 7 bases; unmatched bases: 6. Germline loops: CDR1 SQVTM, CDR2 ANQGSEA. This CDR3 has 13 amino acids. The CDR3: CSVEGTGKNEAFF. The CDR3 nucleotides are TGCAGCGTTGAGGGGACAGGGAAAAATGAAGCTTTCTTT.

The V call is TRBV11-2, the J call TRBJ2-2; TRBD2 might be the D (5 bases). Looked up from germline, CDR1 is SGHAT and CDR2 is FQNNGV. Between the trimmed V and J ends, which lost 5 bases and 5 bases, there was a span of 15 bases. The CDR3 is made up of 15 amino acids. CDR3 protein: CASSRPAGITGELFF. The DNA for the CDR3 is TGTGCCAGCAGCCGCCCTGCCGGGATAACCGGGGAGCTGTTTTTT.

The V and J genes are TRBV19 and TRBJ2-1, with D maybe TRBD1 (6 bases). Germline loops: CDR1 LNHDA, CDR2 SQIVND (reference sequence). CDR3 size: 14 residues. The V end was cut by 6 bases, the J end by 3 bases, with 12 bases between. The CDR3 DNA sequence: TGTGCCAGTAGATCCCAGGGGTACTACAATGAGCAGTTCTTC. This gives the protein CASRSQGYYNEQFF.

J is TRBJ1-2 and V is TRBV11-2; D unclear. V was shortened by 0 bases and J by 0 bases, with 2 bases between the two germline ends. Germline V gene data show CDR1 as SGHAT and CDR2 as FQNNGV. There are 13 residues in the CDR3. CDR3: CASSLDSNYGYTF. For the CDR3, the DNA is TGTGCCAGCAGCTTAGACTCTAACTATGGCTACACCTTC.

The chain is built from TRBV6-5 and TRBJ2-7; 8 bases match TRBD2. Germline V gives CDR1 MNHEY, CDR2 SVGAGI. The CDR3 extends over 13 amino acids. V was clipped by 6 bases and J by 3 bases; unmatched bases: 4. For the CDR3, the DNA is TGTGCCAGCAGGCGGGGGGCCCTCTACGAGCAGTACTTC. The encoded protein is CASRRGALYEQYF.

The chain links TRBV19 to TRBJ2-1; no clear D. The germline V gene has CDR1 LNHDA and CDR2 SQIVND (reference sequence). Trimming pared 2 bases from V and 7 bases from J, leaving 6 bases between. This CDR3 contains 12 residues. CDR3 loop: CASSISRNEQFF. CDR3 DNA sequence: TGTGCCAGTAGTATATCGCGTAATGAGCAGTTCTTC.

As regards this clone: This may stem from a read error, because a much larger clone lies one nucleotide away. The same CDR3 arises from other DNA sequences in this sample as well. The chain has TRBV19 and TRBJ2-7; 10 bases map to TRBD1. Germline trimming cut 7 bases from V and 4 bases from J; bases unmatched to any gene: 7. The CDR3 covers 14 residues. Germline values: CDR1 LNHDA, CDR2 SQIVND (reference sequence). The CDR3 DNA reads TGTGCCAGTACCCCGACAGGGGGCATATACGAGCAGTACTTC. This sequence encodes CASTPTGGIYEQYF.

The V gene is TRBV28, the J gene TRBJ1-5; maybe TRBD1 (5 bases). The length of the CDR3 is 15 residues. V gave up 7 bases and J gave up 2 bases, with 15 bases separating them. Germline V CDR1 and CDR2: MDHEN, SYDVKM. CDR3 loop: CASTPRGLGNQPQHF. CDR3 DNA: TGTGCCAGCACCCCTAGGGGTCTTGGCAATCAGCCCCAGCATTTT. The full variable domain, with the rest looked up from reference TRBV28 and TRBJ1-5, is DVKVTQSSRYLVKRTGEKVFLECVQDMDHENMFWYRQDPGLGLRLIYFSYDVKMKEKGDIPEGYSVSREKKERFSLILESASTNQTSMYLCASTPRGLGNQPQHFGDGTRLSIL.

The chain uses TRBV19 and TRBJ1-1; unclear D gene. Germline CDR1 and CDR2: LNHDA and SQIVND (reference sequence). The CDR3 has 13 residues. Trimming removed 5 bases at V and 3 bases at J, with 10 bases between. CDR3 amino acids: CASSWALDTEAFF. The CDR3, as DNA: TGTGCCAGTAGTTGGGCTCTTGACACTGAAGCTTTCTTT.

V is TRBV28 and J is TRBJ2-3; weak D call: TRBD1 (5 bases). The CDR3 has 16 residues. V was clipped by 5 bases and J by 1 base, with 16 bases between them. Germline-derived CDR1 and CDR2 are MDHEN and SYDVKM. The chain's CDR3 is CASSIGRVGRTDTQYF. The CDR3 region has the DNA TGTGCCAGCAGTATAGGCCGCGTGGGGCGCACAGATACGCAGTATTTT.

This chain connects TRBV5-4 to TRBJ2-7, with 8 bases identical to TRBD2. The CDR3 extends over 16 amino acids. Germline loops: CDR1 SGHNT, CDR2 YYREEE (reference sequence). V dropped 2 bases and J dropped 2; count of bases not matched to a gene: 9. In DNA form, the CDR3 reads TGTGCCAGCAGCTTTGGGCCAGCGGGGGACACCTACGAGCAGTACTTC. This translates into CASSFGPAGDTYEQYF.

The genes are TRBV10-3 and TRBJ1-3; unclear D gene. Trimming took off 5 bases at V and 6 bases at J, with 11 bases between the two ends. This CDR3 has 13 residues. Germline CDR1 ENHRY, CDR2 SYGVKD. CDR3 in amino acids: CAISPRGVNTIYF. The CDR3, as DNA: TGTGCCATCAGTCCTCGGGGAGTAAACACCATATATTTT.

This chain connects TRBV12-3 or TRBV12-4 to TRBJ2-7; D not resolved. There are 12 residues in the CDR3. The V end lost 5 bases, the J end lost 0 bases, and 5 bases lay between the germline ends. The CDR3 here is CASSKYSYEQYF. The DNA for the CDR3 is TGTGCCAGCAGTAAATACTCCTACGAGCAGTACTTC.